This passage covers 27 T cell receptor beta chains from one sample sequenced in a study of regulatory and conventional T cells in RAG deficiency. Method: immunoSEQ multiplex PCR; TCRdb's copy keeps in-frame clones and lacks some. Here the sample spans fewer than 35,000 clones, about nine tenths being singletons. These sequences were also reported in another study, on regulatory T cells. As that report states: The PCR used 52 TRBV and 13 TRBJ primers.

Input material: CD8+ T cells sorted from blood. These TCRs come from a human donor in good health.

The rearrangement joins TRBV30 to TRBJ2-3; possibly TRBD2 for D (7 bases). Germline lookup yields CDR1 GTSNPN and CDR2 SVGIG (reference sequence). The CDR3 consists of 13 residues. Trimming left V 5 bases short and J 6 bases short, with 15 bases between. CDR3 sequence reads: CAWGAGAGDTQYF. Here the CDR3 DNA reads TGTGCCTGGGGGGCGGGGGCAGGGGATACGCAGTATTTT.

This chain connects TRBV4-2 to TRBJ1-1; 8 bases agree with TRBD1. The CDR3 is 17 residues long. Per germline, CDR1 LGHNA and CDR2 YNFKEQ. Trimming at V came to 1 base and at J to 0 bases, leaving 7 bases not matched to a gene. The CDR3 bases are TGTGCCAGCAGCCAAGGACCGAGGACAGGGATGAACACTGAAGCTTTCTTT. It codes for CASSQGPRTGMNTEAFF.

V usage is TRBV6-1 and J usage is TRBJ2-7; 14 bases align to TRBD2. The CDR3 runs to 15 residues. The germline gives CDR1 MNHNS, CDR2 SASEGT. The V and J ends lost 6 bases and 2 bases, in that order; junction bases with no gene match: 3. The CDR3 sequence is CASREGLAGAYEQYF. The CDR3 nucleotides read TGTGCCAGCAGGGAGGGACTAGCGGGAGCCTACGAGCAGTACTTC.

The chain links TRBV10-3 to TRBJ1-1; no clear D. Germline values: CDR1 ENHRY, CDR2 SYGVKD. V lost 6 bases and J 3 bases, leaving 11 bases between the germline ends. This CDR3 has 13 residues. CDR3 sequence reads: CAISDPTDTEAFF. The CDR3 bases are TGTGCCATCAGCGACCCGACCGACACTGAAGCTTTCTTT.

J is TRBJ2-7 and V is TRBV29-1; D gene ambiguous. V dropped 2 bases and J dropped 6 bases, with 14 bases sitting between them. From germline, CDR1 is SQVTM and CDR2 ANQGSEA. The length of the CDR3 is 13 residues. CDR3 coding DNA: TGCAGCGTTGAAAGGGCAGGCTCGATCGAGCAGTACTTC. It codes for CSVERAGSIEQYF.

In its sample, this clone was seen a few times. CDR3 region: CASSAGGDTQYF. In nucleotides, the CDR3 is TGCGCCAGCAGTGCAGGGGGAGATACGCAGTATTTT. The V and J genes are TRBV10-1 and TRBJ2-3, with 7 nucleotides matching TRBD1. Germline V CDR1 and CDR2: WNHNN, SYGVQD (reference sequence). This CDR3 has 12 residues. With V trimmed by 4 bases and J by 5 bases, 0 bases remained unmatched.

V is TRBV18 and J is TRBJ1-6; 7 bases are shared with TRBD1. CDR3 length: 13 amino acids. The J segment lost 5 bases and the V segment lost 8 bases, leaving 3 bases of the junction unmatched. Germline CDR1 KGHSH, CDR2 LQKENI. CDR3 in DNA: TGTGCCAGCGGGACAGCTAATAATTCACCCCTCCACTTT. Amino acids: CASGTANNSPLHF.

V gene TRBV18 combines with J gene TRBJ1-2, with D uncertain. This CDR3 is 13 amino acids long. The V gene's germline CDR1 is KGHSH and CDR2 LQKENI. V lost 3 bases, J lost 1 base, and 6 bases lay in between. The CDR3 loop reads CASSPLDNYGYTF. The DNA of the CDR3 is TGTGCCAGCTCACCGTTGGATAACTATGGCTACACCTTC.

J is TRBJ2-1 and V is TRBV19; D uncertain. CDR1 and CDR2 from the germline V gene are LNHDA and SQIVND (reference sequence). This CDR3 spans 12 amino acids. The V and J ends lost 7 bases and 8 bases respectively, with 12 bases between them. The CDR3 DNA reads as TGTGCCAGTAACATTCTTGGCGATGAGCAGTTCTTC. This encodes CASNILGDEQFF. Variable domain in full (rest from reference TRBV19 and TRBJ2-1): DGGITQSPKYLFRKEGQNVTLSCEQNLNHDAMYWYRQDPGQGLRLIYYSQIVNDFQKGDIAEGYSVSREKKESFPLTVTSAQKNPTAFYLCASNILGDEQFFGPGTRLTVL.

The chain combines TRBV9 with TRBJ1-6, with 10 bases identical to TRBD1. The V gene end was trimmed by 2 bases and the J gene end by 7 bases; junction bases not matched to a gene: 0. The CDR3 runs to 14 residues. Germline V gene sequence: CDR1 SGDLS, CDR2 YYNGEE. CDR3 region: CASSVGQGNSPLHF. In DNA, the CDR3 is TGTGCCAGCAGCGTGGGACAGGGGAATTCACCCCTCCACTTT. The full variable domain, completed using reference TRBV9 and TRBJ1-6, is DSGVTQTPKHLITATGQRVTLRCSPRSGDLSVYWYQQSLDQGLQFLIQYYNGEERAKGNILERFSAQQFPDLHSELNLSSLELGDSALYFCASSVGQGNSPLHFGNGTRLTVT.

This chain connects TRBV21-1 to TRBJ2-7; TRBD2 is the table's D call, not checked against the DNA. TRBV21-1 is shown as a pseudogene. This CDR3 is 14 amino acids long. The DNA for the CDR3 is TGTGCCAGCAGCAAAGGAGGGCAAGGCTACGAGCAGTACTTC. Its protein product is CASSKGGQGYEQYF.

This chain joins TRBV10-1 and TRBJ2-7; either TRBD1 or TRBD2 may supply D (5 bases each). There are 16 residues in the CDR3. V shed 3 bases and J shed 1 base, with 16 bases lying between them. CDR1 is WNHNN and CDR2 is SYGVQD in the germline V gene (reference sequence). CDR3 in DNA: TGCGCCAGCAGTGAATCCTCCGGGACGGATTCCTACGAGCAGTACTTC. This sequence encodes CASSESSGTDSYEQYF.

This clone was recorded once. V is TRBV5-1 and J is TRBJ2-3; TRBD2 aligns across 9 bases. CDR3 length: 17 amino acids. The V segment lost 4 bases and the J segment 1 base; nucleotides outside the gene matches: 10. Germline loops: CDR1 SGHRS, CDR2 YFSETQ. The CDR3 coding sequence is TGCGCCAGCAGCAAGGGACTAGCCGGGTTGGGCACAGATACGCAGTATTTT. Protein: CASSKGLAGLGTDTQYF.

The V and J genes are TRBV30 and TRBJ1-2; tentative D call: TRBD1 (6 bases). The CDR3 is made up of 12 amino acids. Germline assignment: CDR1 GTSNPN and CDR2 SVGIG (reference sequence). V was cut by 7 bases and J by 2 bases, with 11 bases left in between. Written as DNA, the CDR3 is TGTGCCTTTGATACAGGGAACTATGGCTACACCTTC. This translates into CAFDTGNYGYTF.

The chain has TRBV11-1 and TRBJ2-1; 7 bases match TRBD2. The junction had 11 bases not matched to a gene; V was cut back by 3 bases and J by 6 bases. The CDR3 loop spans 16 amino acids. Germline assignment: CDR1 SGHAT and CDR2 FQDESV (reference sequence). In DNA, the CDR3 is TGTGCCAGCAGCTTCCTTGCGGGAGTAAATGGCAATGAGCAGTTCTTC. It encodes CASSFLAGVNGNEQFF.

The chain recombines TRBV25-1 with TRBJ1-2, with 9 bases fitting TRBD1. Germline assignment: CDR1 MGHDK and CDR2 SYGVNS. The CDR3 is made up of 13 amino acids. Trimming at V came to 5 bases and at J to 7 bases, leaving 5 bases not matched to a gene. In DNA, the CDR3 is TGTGCCAGCAGTCGTACAGGGGGCGTTGGCTACACCTTC. This translates into CASSRTGGVGYTF.

V is TRBV2 and J is TRBJ2-7; TRBD2 matches 11 bases. Germline CDR1 is SNHLY and CDR2 is FYNNEI. V lost 6 bases to trimming and J lost 1 base; unmatched junction nucleotides: 2. This CDR3 region has 14 residues. The CDR3 DNA follows: TGTGCCAGCAGCGGGACTAGCGGTTCCTACGAGCAGTACTTC. Its translation is CASSGTSGSYEQYF.

The gene calls are TRBV27 and TRBJ1-1; 7 positions match TRBD1. CDR1 is MNHEY and CDR2 is SMNVEV in the germline V gene (reference sequence). This CDR3 comprises 15 residues. Trimming at V came to 3 bases and at J to 3 bases, leaving 7 bases not matched to a gene. The CDR3 sequence is CASSFTGVGYTEAFF. In nucleotides, the CDR3 is TGTGCCAGCAGTTTTACAGGGGTGGGATACACTGAAGCTTTCTTT.

Concerning this clone: The sample has other DNA sequences that encode this CDR3 too. The chain joins TRBV14 to TRBJ2-1; 7 bases line up with TRBD1. This CDR3 is 14 amino acids long. The V segment lost 6 bases and the J segment 3 bases; nucleotides outside the gene matches: 5. Per the germline V gene, CDR1 is SGHDN and CDR2 is FVKESK. The chain's CDR3 is CASSGDSVYNEQFF. CDR3 coding DNA: TGTGCCAGCAGTGGGGACAGCGTCTACAATGAGCAGTTCTTC. Drawing the rest from reference TRBV14 and TRBJ2-1, the complete variable domain is EAGVTQFPSHSVIEKGQTVTLRCDPISGHDNLYWYRRVMGKEIKFLLHFVKESKQDESGMPNNRFLAERTGGTYSTLKVQPAELEDSGVYFCASSGDSVYNEQFFGPGTRLTVL.

The chain links TRBV27 to TRBJ2-1, with D perhaps matching TRBD2 (7 bases). The CDR3 is 14 amino acids. V was pared by 4 bases and J by 6 bases, with 13 bases between. Germline CDR1 reads MNHEY; CDR2 reads SMNVEV (reference sequence). The chain's CDR3 is CASSSTGGVNEQFF. CDR3 nucleotides: TGTGCCAGCAGTTCAACGGGGGGCGTCAATGAGCAGTTCTTC.

This clone appeared a single time. V usage is TRBV12-2 and J usage is TRBJ2-7; TRBD2 is taken as the D call from the table, unchecked against the DNA. TRBV12-2 represents a pseudogene. The CDR3 extends over 13 amino acids. DNA for the CDR3: TGTGCAAGTCGCTCGATGATAGTCTACGAGCAGTACTTC. Its protein is CASRSMIVYEQYF.

The genes are TRBV4-1 and TRBJ2-3; 7 bases are a match to TRBD1. This CDR3 contains 16 residues. The germline V gene encodes CDR1 MGHRA and CDR2 YSYEKL. V lost 2 bases, J lost 0 bases, and 5 bases stayed unmatched. The CDR3 spells CASSQNRGPSTDTQYF. The CDR3 region has the DNA TGCGCCAGCAGCCAAAACAGGGGACCCAGCACAGATACGCAGTATTTT.

This chain uses TRBV29-1 with TRBJ2-3; 10 positions agree with TRBD1. Germline assignment: CDR1 SQVTM and CDR2 ANQGSEA. The CDR3 length is 18 residues. Losses at the gene ends were 6 bases for V and 0 bases for J; bases not matched to a gene: 15. The chain's CDR3 is CSVEPGQGQETSTDTQYF. The CDR3 DNA reads TGCAGCGTCGAACCGGGACAGGGGCAAGAAACTAGCACAGATACGCAGTATTTT.

The J gene is TRBJ1-3, the V gene TRBV13; D remains ambiguous. With 5 bases removed from V and 0 bases from J, the gap between germline ends came to 8 bases. The CDR3 is made up of 14 amino acids. Germline assignment: CDR1 PRHDT and CDR2 FYEKMQ (reference sequence). CDR3 in DNA: TGTGCCAGCAGCCGGGCTTCCTCTGGAAACACCATATATTTT. Translating gives CASSRASSGNTIYF.

The V call is TRBV6-1, the J call TRBJ2-7, with D perhaps TRBD2 (6 bases). V lost 3 bases to trimming and J lost 2 bases, with 11 bases between them. This CDR3 has 14 amino acids. CDR1 and CDR2 from the germline V gene are MNHNS and SASEGT. The CDR3 bases are TGTGCCAGCAGTGACCTAGGAGGGGCCTACGAGCAGTACTTC. It encodes CASSDLGGAYEQYF.

The chain uses TRBV7-9 and TRBJ2-1; D perhaps matches TRBD1 (8 bases). There are 16 residues in the CDR3. The germline V gene has CDR1 SEHNR and CDR2 FQNEAQ (reference sequence). V was clipped by 5 bases and J by 0 bases, with 14 bases between them. The chain's CDR3 is CASSGYRGGSYNEQFF. In DNA form, the CDR3 reads TGTGCCAGCAGCGGATACAGGGGGGGCTCCTACAATGAGCAGTTCTTC.

The chain carries TRBV5-6 and TRBJ1-6, with D hard to call. The CDR3 extends over 15 amino acids. Germline V gene data show CDR1 as SGHDT and CDR2 as YYEEEE. Trimming took off 4 bases at V and 2 bases at J, with 10 bases between the two ends. The CDR3 spells CASSSGVPYNSPLHF. The CDR3 bases are TGTGCCAGCAGCAGCGGCGTCCCCTATAATTCACCCCTCCACTTT. The entire variable domain, with the rest obtained from reference TRBV5-6 and TRBJ1-6, is as follows: DAGVTQSPTHLIKTRGQQVTLRCSPKSGHDTVSWYQQALGQGPQFIFQYYEEEERQRGNFPDRFSGHQFPNYSSELNVNALLLGDSALYLCASSSGVPYNSPLHFGNGTRLTVT.